Listed below are T cell receptor beta chains from one sample, sequenced in a study of T cells in Graves' hyperthyroidism and ophthalmopathy. TCRdb independently ran MiXCR on the multiplex PCR reads; one entry per CDR3 protein. The sample shows about 620,000 distinct CDR3 sequences, 15% to 20% of them seen only once. The sequenced material came from blood. The receptors were sampled from a woman younger than 45 with Graves' hyperthyroidism. The CDR3 runs from the conserved cysteine through the conserved F or W. D genes are given only for firm matches. Rows give clone size only sometimes, using once, few, many, or a class for an expanded clone.

d_call | clone_size | j_call | v_call | cdr3_nt | cdr3_aa
TRBD2 | many | TRBJ2-7 | TRBV11-2 | TGTGCCAGCAGCTTAGCATTGGGACTAGCGGCCTACGAGCAGTACTTC | CASSLALGLAAYEQYF
TRBD2 | . | TRBJ2-2 | TRBV4-2 | TGTGCCAGCAGCCCCACCGGGACTAGCGGTTCCGGGGAGCTGTTTTTT | CASSPTGTSGSGELFF
. | . | TRBJ2-5 | TRBV20-1 | TGCGGTGCTAGAGATGCCAGGGGTGAGACCCAGTACTTC | CGARDARGETQYF
. | few | TRBJ2-4 | TRBV28 | TGTGCCAGCAGTTTAAAATTGGTGTGGCACGTTCAGTACTTC | CASSLKLVWHVQYF
. | many | TRBJ2-3 | TRBV28 | TGTGCCAGCAGTCTATACAGGGATGGGGCAGATACGCAGTATTTT | CASSLYRDGADTQYF
TRBD2 | many | TRBJ2-1 | TRBV20-1 | TGCAGTGCCGACATACTACTAGCGGGAGGGGGCAATGAGCAGTTCTTC | CSADILLAGGGNEQFF
. | few | TRBJ2-6 | TRBV7-2 | TGTGCCAGCAGCCCCAGGACAGCCTCTGGGGCCAACGTCCTGACTTTC | CASSPRTASGANVLTF
TRBD2 | . | TRBJ2-3 | TRBV4-2 | TGTGCCAGCCGGGGGGGACGGGAAGTTACAGATACGCAGTATTTT | CASRGGREVTDTQYF
. | . | TRBJ2-5 | TRBV20-1 | TGCAGTGCCCCCAATCGGGGGCGCGTTAAGGAGACCCAGTACTTC | CSAPNRGRVKETQYF
. | few | TRBJ2-7 | TRBV19 | TGTGCCAGTACGGACGTCGACGGGGAGCAGTACTTC | CASTDVDGEQYF
. | many | TRBJ1-2 | TRBV6-1 | TGTGCCAGCCGACTCCGGGGAAGCGGGGGCGGCTACACCTTC | CASRLRGSGGGYTF
. | many | TRBJ2-1 | TRBV27 | TGTGCCAGCAGTTTAATCGGGGGATACAATGAGCAGTTCTTC | CASSLIGGYNEQFF
. | many | TRBJ2-3 | TRBV5-1 | TGCGCCAGCAGCTTCAGCGGTGCTAGCACAGATACGCAGTATTTT | CASSFSGASTDTQYF
. | . | TRBJ2-7 | TRBV14 | TGTGCCAGCAGCCTAGGGGACTTCTCCTCATACGAGCAGTACTTC | CASSLGDFSSYEQYF
. | many | TRBJ1-2 | TRBV12-3/TRBV12-4 | TGTGCCAGCAGTTTAGACAGGCGGGGATATGGCTACACCTTC | CASSLDRRGYGYTF
. | few | TRBJ1-6 | TRBV20-1 | TGCAGTGCTAGAGCCCACCGGGGGGCCTTGTCACCCCTCCACTTT | CSARAHRGALSPLHF